The clone carrying this TCR beta chain was observed at least ten times. Its matching antigen is unknown. Trimming stripped 3 bases from V and 3 bases from J, with 15 bases between. Per the germline V gene, CDR1 is MDHEN and CDR2 is SYDVKM. The CDR3 extends over 15 amino acids. PBMCs were derived from 10 ml fresh peripheral blood. These data belong to a study of T cells in Graves' hyperthyroidism and ophthalmopathy. Study-level points and caveats: The authors' 13 V-J model separated ophthalmopathy from stable hyperthyroidism. The model's output predicted ophthalmopathy at a median of about 6.5 months prior to onset.

Amplified TCR beta CDR3 regions derived from RNA transcripts. First-round RT-PCR targeting the TCR CDR3 was performed with the HTBI primer set. MiXCR was run by TCRdb on the multiplex PCR reads, yielding one entry per CDR3 protein. Counted here are fewer than 750,000 distinct CDR3 sequences, around 15% occurring once; the ten biggest clones make up 3.5% to 4.5%. The J gene is TRBJ2-7, the V gene TRBV28; D is possibly TRBD1 or TRBD2 (6 bases each). The sample taken for sequencing was blood. The source is a woman aged 35 to 49 with Graves' ophthalmopathy. In DNA, the CDR3 is TGTGCCAGCAGTTTGGCAGTTGGGGGGCTCTACGAGCAGTACTTC. It yields the protein CASSLAVGGLYEQYF.